This T cell receptor (beta chain) was sequenced for a study of shared clonotypes between healthy human individuals. Trimming left V 4 bases short and J 0 bases short, with 22 bases between. The germline V gene has CDR1 SGHDN and CDR2 FVKESK. This CDR3 has 19 residues. Clones were read by immunoSEQ multiplex PCR, and TCRdb kept only the in-frame ones, dropping some. Among approximately 1.5 million clones, nearly 99% were seen once, and the ten largest hold about 0.45%. All participating donors were Caucasian adults from Nashville, Tennessee. The source of this sequence is a man aged 25 to 40 in good health. V gene TRBV14 combines with J gene TRBJ2-1; D may be TRBD1 or TRBD2 (7 bases each). The source material was naive CD4+ T cells sorted from blood. Subset: CD45RA+ positively selected. The CDR3 nucleotides are TGTGCCAGCAGCCCCCGGAGGGGGCTAGCGGCGAGCTCCTACAATGAGCAGTTCTTC. Translated: CASSPRRGLAASSYNEQFF.